This TCR beta chain came from a study of T cell repertoires in cytomegalovirus infection. Study-level information: HLA-B-restricted CMV epitopes that are well studied were used alongside recently identified HLA-C-restricted ones. It can be stated that public TCR beta signatures indicated CMV infection as well as a matching HLA type. Study-wide findings and caveats: CMV-specific HLA-C-restricted TCR beta clonotypes dominated the ex vivo response. Carriers of CMV plus the relevant HLA were identified by cumulative public TCR beta family frequency.

Remarks on this clonotype: The target antigen is unknown.

TCRdb re-analysed the reads in MiXCR, keeping a single row per CDR3 protein. Altogether 150,000 or so distinct CDR3 sequences are present, about a fifth being singletons, with the ten largest covering 20% to 30%. Germline V CDR1 and CDR2: SGHRS, YFSETQ. Trimming stripped 0 bases from V and 4 bases from J, with 22 bases between. CDR3 length: 18 amino acids. The V and J genes are TRBV5-1 and TRBJ2-5; perhaps TRBD2 as D (6 bases). Material: CD8+ T cells from cultured PBMCs, obtained from culture after CMV antigen stimulation. The receptor was isolated from a human donor in good health (CMV status not recorded). Some clones in this sample may be carry-over from other donors' samples. The CDR3 nucleotides are TGCGCCAGCAGCTTGGCGTACCGGGCAGCGGGCCCTGGAGAGACCCAGTACTTC. Protein: CASSLAYRAAGPGETQYF.